The 15 T cell receptor beta chains below come from one sample, sequenced in a study of a mutant IDH1 vaccine in newly diagnosed glioma. Time point meaning: week 5, during vaccination. With topical imiquimod, each dose of the vaccine consisted of 300 ug of mutant IDH1 20-mer peptide. Clones were sequenced by immunoSEQ multiplex PCR, and TCRdb holds only the in-frame ones, with some missing. In the table there are 50,000 to 65,000 clones, about 80% of which are singletons. Their recognized antigens are unknown. The source was PBMCs, collected from a glioma patient whose treatment included an IDH1 peptide vaccine. All receptors come from a man aged 25-45 years with glioma.

Here the CDR3 DNA reads TGTGCCAGCAGCTTAAGCTCGTCAGGGAACTATGGCTACACCTTC. This gives the protein CASSLSSSGNYGYTF. This rearrangement joins TRBV7-9 to TRBJ1-2; weak D call: TRBD1 (5 bases). The CDR3 has 15 amino acids. Germline CDR1 and CDR2: SEHNR and FQNEAQ (reference sequence). Trimming pared 2 bases from V and 2 bases from J, leaving 12 bases between.

This clone was observed a single time. DNA of the CDR3: TGTGCCAGTAAGGAGGGGGCTACTGAAGCTTTCTTT. Translated: CASKEGATEAFF. The chain recombines TRBV19 with TRBJ1-1; 7 bases match TRBD1. Germline V gene sequence: CDR1 LNHDA, CDR2 SQIVND (reference sequence). With 7 bases clipped from V and 5 bases from J, the junction kept 4 bases outside the gene matches. The length of the CDR3 is 12 residues.

This chain links TRBV2 with TRBJ2-3; the match to TRBD2 covers 12 bases. V shed 6 bases, J shed 2 bases, and the junction held 6 bases outside the gene matches. The germline V gene encodes CDR1 SNHLY and CDR2 FYNNEI. The CDR3 sequence is 16 residues long. In DNA, the CDR3 is TGTGCCAGCAGAATACTAGCGGGGGGAAACACAGATACGCAGTATTTT. It is translated as CASRILAGGNTDTQYF.

In DNA form, the CDR3 reads TGTGCCAGTAGTGGATCAGGGAGCGGGGCCACTGAAGCTTTCTTT. It yields the protein CASSGSGSGATEAFF. The chain links TRBV19 to TRBJ1-1; tentatively, D is TRBD1 (5 bases). The germline V and J ends were trimmed by 5 bases and 4 bases, with 17 bases remaining between them. The CDR3 sequence is 15 residues long. Germline V gives CDR1 LNHDA, CDR2 SQIVND (reference sequence). The whole variable domain, filled in from reference TRBV19 and TRBJ1-1, reads DGGITQSPKYLFRKEGQNVTLSCEQNLNHDAMYWYRQDPGQGLRLIYYSQIVNDFQKGDIAEGYSVSREKKESFPLTVTSAQKNPTAFYLCASSGSGSGATEAFFGQGTRLTVV.

V gene TRBV6-5 combines with J gene TRBJ2-1; D might be TRBD2 (6 bases). This CDR3 contains 12 residues. Germline lookup yields CDR1 MNHEY and CDR2 SVGAGI. V dropped 6 bases and J dropped 15 bases, with 18 bases sitting between them. In nucleotides, the CDR3 is TGTGCCAGCAGCCCCGGGGGACTTGCGTGGTTCTTC. This codes for CASSPGGLAWFF.

V gene TRBV2 combines with J gene TRBJ2-1; the D gene is possibly TRBD1 (6 bases). Germline-derived CDR1 and CDR2 are SNHLY and FYNNEI. The CDR3 length is 16 residues. Trimming stripped 4 bases from V and 2 bases from J, with 15 bases between. CDR3 coding DNA: TGTGCCAGCAGTGCCCAGGGGATGGCCACCTACAATGAGCAGTTCTTC. Translated, it gives CASSAQGMATYNEQFF. Full variable domain (remainder filled in from reference TRBV2 and TRBJ2-1): EPEVTQTPSHQVTQMGQEVILRCVPISNHLYFYWYRQILGQKVEFLVSFYNNEISEKSEIFDDQFSVERPDGSNFTLKIRSTKLEDSAMYFCASSAQGMATYNEQFFGPGTRLTVL.

J is TRBJ1-4 and V is TRBV18, with D possibly matching TRBD1 (5 bases). CDR1 and CDR2 (germline): KGHSH, LQKENI. The CDR3 is 20 amino acids. Deletions cut 1 base from V and 0 bases from J, with 21 bases between. The CDR3 DNA is TGTGCCAGCTCACCACTGACAGCCGAAGATTGGGTTGCAACTAATGAAAAACTGTTTTTT. Translation gives CASSPLTAEDWVATNEKLFF.

J is TRBJ1-6 and V is TRBV6-5, with D possibly matching TRBD1 (6 bases). Trimming stripped 2 bases from V and 9 bases from J, with 14 bases between. Germline loops: CDR1 MNHEY, CDR2 SVGAGI. CDR3 size: 15 residues. The DNA of the CDR3 is TGTGCCAGCAGTTACACTACAGGGTTGAGTTCACCCCTCCACTTT. As protein: CASSYTTGLSSPLHF.

The chain is built from TRBV12-5 and TRBJ1-1; D gene ambiguous. This CDR3 has 13 residues. Looked up from germline, CDR1 is LGHNT and CDR2 is FRNRAP. Trimming cost V 0 bases and J 4 bases, with 6 bases left between them. The CDR3 sequence: CASGLVRGTEAFF. CDR3 sequence (DNA): TGTGCTAGTGGTTTGGTACGGGGCACTGAAGCTTTCTTT.

J is TRBJ1-6 and V is TRBV9; 10 nucleotides agree with TRBD1. Looked up from germline, CDR1 is SGDLS and CDR2 is YYNGEE. Unmatched junction bases numbered 5, after V lost 4 bases and J lost 7 bases. The CDR3 runs to 15 residues. The CDR3 sequence is CASSTRQGANSPLHF. In nucleotides, the CDR3 is TGTGCCAGCAGCACCCGACAGGGGGCGAATTCACCCCTCCACTTT.

This clone was picked up a small number of times. The chain couples TRBV10-3 to TRBJ1-1; a weak D match, TRBD1 (6 bases). Germline V gene lookup returns CDR1 ENHRY and CDR2 SYGVKD. The CDR3 consists of 16 residues. The V gene lost 2 bases and the J gene lost 3 bases, with 16 bases spanning the gap. CDR3 loop: CAISEPYQGKDTEAFF. As DNA, the CDR3 is TGTGCCATCAGTGAGCCGTACCAGGGGAAGGACACTGAAGCTTTCTTT.

The CDR3 here is CASSYSARARQPQHF. The CDR3 DNA reads as TGTGCCAGCAGTTACTCTGCGAGGGCCAGGCAGCCCCAGCATTTT. The chain carries TRBV6-5 and TRBJ1-5; D not certain. This CDR3 is built from 15 residues. CDR1 is MNHEY and CDR2 is SVGAGI in the germline V gene. Trimming cost V 0 bases and J 7 bases, with 13 bases left between them.

The chain recombines TRBV11-2 with TRBJ1-4, with D perhaps matching TRBD1 (6 bases). The V gene's germline CDR1 is SGHAT and CDR2 FQNNGV. CDR3 length equals 15 residues. The ends were cut back, 2 bases at V and 3 bases at J, with 10 bases in the middle. In DNA, the CDR3 is TGTGCCAGCAGCTTATGGGGACAAGCTAATGAAAAACTGTTTTTT. Translation gives CASSLWGQANEKLFF. The entire variable domain, with the rest obtained from reference TRBV11-2 and TRBJ1-4, is as follows: EAGVAQSPRYKIIEKRQSVAFWCNPISGHATLYWYQQILGQGPKLLIQFQNNGVVDDSQLPKDRFSAERLKGVDSTLKIQPAKLEDSAVYLCASSLWGQANEKLFFGSGTQLSVL.

V usage is TRBV2 and J usage is TRBJ1-1, with D possibly TRBD1 on 5 matching bases. Germline-derived CDR1 and CDR2 are SNHLY and FYNNEI. This CDR3 spans 13 amino acids. V was clipped by 6 bases and J by 7 bases, with 15 bases between them. CDR3 sequence (DNA): TGTGCCAGCAGAAACACAGGCCAGAGTGAAGCTTTCTTT. Protein: CASRNTGQSEAFF.

The V gene is TRBV7-2, the J gene TRBJ1-5, with 8 bases lining up with TRBD1. This CDR3 is 16 amino acids long. V lost 5 bases and J lost 11; bases outside the gene matches: 17. Germline V lookup: CDR1 SGHTA, CDR2 FQGNSA. Here the CDR3 reads CASSQWATGEAMAQHF. CDR3 coding DNA: TGTGCCAGCAGCCAATGGGCGACAGGGGAGGCTATGGCCCAGCATTTT.